These 19 T cell receptor beta chains were all obtained from the same sample, sequenced in a study of neurological immune-mediated disorders. The time point here: longitudinal time-point 1 (baseline). Using its own MiXCR run on the 5' RACE reads, TCRdb lists one record per CDR3 protein. The sample has around 69,000 distinct CDR3 sequences, more than 8.5% seen once. Sequenced input: PBMCs. Source of these receptors: a man aged 25 to 40 in good health.

Ten or more counts support this clonotype. The chain has TRBV2 and TRBJ2-1; 8 bases fit TRBD2. The J segment lost 6 bases and the V segment lost 4 bases, leaving 8 bases of the junction unmatched. Germline-derived CDR1 and CDR2 are SNHLY and FYNNEI. CDR3 length: 15 residues. CDR3 sequence reads: CASSVFGRAGNEQFF. The CDR3 DNA follows: TGTGCCAGCAGTGTCTTCGGGAGGGCGGGCAATGAGCAGTTCTTC.

This clonotype was counted ten times or more. The DNA for the CDR3 is TGTGCCAGCAACCAGCGGCGGGGCACAGATACGCAGTATTTT. Protein product: CASNQRRGTDTQYF. J is TRBJ2-3 and V is TRBV7-2; weak D call: TRBD2 (5 bases). Germline values: CDR1 SGHTA, CDR2 FQGNSA. The CDR3 runs to 14 residues. Between the trimmed V and J ends, which lost 7 bases and 1 base, there was a span of 12 bases.

This clonotype came up many times. The V call is TRBV15, the J call TRBJ2-3; D uncertain. The CDR3 sequence is 13 residues long. CDR1 and CDR2 from the germline V gene are LNHNV and YYDKDF (reference sequence). The ends were cut back, 0 bases at V and 2 bases at J, with 3 bases in the middle. The CDR3 loop is CATSRDFTDTQYF. CDR3 nucleotide sequence: TGTGCCACCAGCAGAGACTTCACAGATACGCAGTATTTT. Full variable domain (missing parts from reference TRBV15 and TRBJ2-3): DAMVIQNPRYQVTQFGKPVTLSCSQTLNHNVMYWYQQKSSQAPKLLFHYYDKDFNNEADTPDNFQSRRPNTSFCFLDIRSPGLGDTAMYLCATSRDFTDTQYFGPGTRLTVL.

This clonotype was seen a few times. V and J are TRBV5-6 and TRBJ2-1; D is undetermined. Trimming pared 4 bases from V and 7 bases from J, leaving 21 bases between. The CDR3 covers 16 residues. Germline loops: CDR1 SGHDT, CDR2 YYEEEE. In DNA, the CDR3 is TGTGCCAGCAGCCCCCAAGAGGTTGGTGGCTGGAATGAGCAGTTCTTC. Amino acids: CASSPQEVGGWNEQFF.

This clonotype showed up many times. The CDR3 coding sequence is TGTGCCAGCAGCCCAGAGCGTAACAATGAGCAGTTCTTC. Protein sequence: CASSPERNNEQFF. The chain is built from TRBV7-9 and TRBJ2-1, with D hard to call. The CDR3 length is 13 residues. CDR1 is SEHNR and CDR2 is FQNEAQ in the germline V gene (reference sequence). Deletions cut 5 bases from V and 5 bases from J, with 10 bases between.

At least ten counts were recorded for this clonotype. This sequence joins TRBV10-1 and TRBJ2-7, with 9 bases identical to TRBD2. Trimming removed 5 bases from V and 9 bases from J; junction bases left unmatched: 8. CDR3 size: 13 residues. Germline CDR1 reads WNHNN; CDR2 reads SYGVQD (reference sequence). The CDR3 protein is CASSSSGVAGQYF. CDR3 nucleotide sequence: TGCGCCAGCAGTTCTAGCGGGGTGGCGGGGCAGTACTTC.

This clonotype was picked up many times. The chain has TRBV27 and TRBJ1-1; D is unresolved. Trimming stripped 5 bases from V and 1 base from J, with 14 bases between. The germline V gene encodes CDR1 MNHEY and CDR2 SMNVEV (reference sequence). The CDR3 totals 15 residues. The CDR3 sequence is CASSPRWTANTEAFF. The CDR3 region has the DNA TGTGCCAGCAGTCCGCGTTGGACGGCGAACACTGAAGCTTTCTTT.

This clonotype was observed at least ten times. The rearrangement joins TRBV3-1 to TRBJ2-2, with 8 nucleotides matching TRBD1. V trimming: 4 bases; J trimming: 4 bases; junction bases outside the gene matches: 14. The CDR3 totals 18 residues. The germline V gene encodes CDR1 LGHDT and CDR2 YNNKEL (reference sequence). The CDR3 DNA reads TGTGCCAGCAGCCCTTATTGGACAGGGAGAGGGACCACCGGGGAGCTGTTTTTT. Its translation is CASSPYWTGRGTTGELFF.

This clonotype came up many times. The J gene is TRBJ2-1, the V gene TRBV7-9; the D is unclear. The length of the CDR3 is 14 residues. Trimming shortened V by 5 bases and J by 0 bases, and 8 bases separated the two germline ends. The germline gives CDR1 SEHNR, CDR2 FQNEAQ (reference sequence). CDR3 nucleotides: TGTGCCAGCAGCCCAGACCTCTCCTACAATGAGCAGTTCTTC. It yields the protein CASSPDLSYNEQFF.

This clonotype was detected once. The junction departs from the called germline gene at one end, perhaps through a read error. The V call is TRBV4-1, the J call TRBJ2-2; D ambiguous. The CDR3 totals 13 residues. Germline V gives CDR1 MGHRA, CDR2 YSYEKL. CDR3 bases: TGCGCTAGCAGCCTTGAACCGACCGGGGAGCTGTTTTTT. Translated, it gives CASSLEPTGELFF.

This clonotype occurred many times. The rearrangement joins TRBV19 to TRBJ2-3; 7 nucleotides align to TRBD2. The junction had 6 bases not matched to a gene; V was cut back by 6 bases and J by 0 bases. The V gene's germline CDR1 is LNHDA and CDR2 SQIVND (reference sequence). CDR3 size: 15 residues. The CDR3 DNA sequence: TGTGCCAGTAGCTGGACTAGTAAGAGCACAGATACGCAGTATTTT. It codes for CASSWTSKSTDTQYF.

The sample holds many counts of this clonotype. The chain couples TRBV21-1 to TRBJ2-5; TRBD2 was called by the table and not checked on the DNA. TRBV21-1 is a recognized pseudogene. The CDR3 runs to 18 residues. CDR3: CASSKEVGIAGGKETQYF. The CDR3, as DNA: TGTGCCAGCAGCAAAGAGGTCGGGATAGCGGGAGGGAAAGAGACCCAGTACTTC.

A note on this clonotype: A much larger clonotype is one base distant, so this may be a read error. This rearrangement joins TRBV7-9 to TRBJ2-1, with 8 bases matching TRBD2. The CDR3 runs 13 residues. Germline V gene lookup returns CDR1 SEHNR and CDR2 FQNEAQ (reference sequence). The J segment lost 13 bases and the V segment lost 5 bases, leaving 10 bases of the junction unmatched. The CDR3 loop is CASSRGISGNQFF. Written as DNA, the CDR3 is TGTGCCAGCAGCCGAGGGATTAGCGGGAATCAGTTCTTC.

Remarks on this clonotype: A single base separates this from a much larger clone, so it may be a read error. The chain carries TRBV20-1 and TRBJ2-1; 9 bases align to TRBD2. The germline CDR1 and CDR2 sequences are DFQATT and SNEGSKA (reference sequence). This CDR3 has 13 residues. Here the CDR3 DNA reads TGCAGTGCTAGAGATGGACTAGCGAATGACCAGTTCTTC. Its protein product is CSARDGLANDQFF.

The CDR3 DNA sequence: TGTGCCATCAGAAGCGGGAGGGCCACTGTTGCCGGGGAGCTGTTTTTT. It encodes CAIRSGRATVAGELFF. This sequence joins TRBV10-3 and TRBJ2-2; 10 positions agree with TRBD2. In germline, CDR1 is ENHRY, CDR2 SYGVKD. The CDR3 has 16 residues. V lost 6 bases to trimming and J lost 6 bases; unmatched junction nucleotides: 10.

There are many counts of this clonotype. DNA for the CDR3: TGTGCCAGCAGTCCGATGACAACAGGGGGGGCGTCAGATACGCAGTATTTT. Encoded protein: CASSPMTTGGASDTQYF. The chain employs TRBV7-3 and TRBJ2-3, with D possibly TRBD1 on 8 matching bases. The V gene's germline CDR1 is SGHTA and CDR2 FQGTGA. Between the trimmed V and J ends, which lost 6 bases and 4 bases, there was a span of 23 bases. The CDR3 is 17 residues long.

Ten or more counts support this clonotype. The J gene is TRBJ2-2, the V gene TRBV24-1; the D gene could be TRBD1 or TRBD2 (5 bases each). The CDR3 has 15 amino acids. Germline V gene lookup returns CDR1 KGHDR and CDR2 SFDVKD. Trimming pared 5 bases from V and 6 bases from J, leaving 15 bases between. The CDR3 region is CATSGGTSPAGELFF. CDR3 in DNA: TGTGCCACCAGTGGTGGGACCTCTCCGGCCGGGGAGCTGTTTTTT.

This clonotype was detected many times. The chain recombines TRBV3-1 with TRBJ2-2, with 7 bases that match TRBD2. V trimming: 4 bases; J trimming: 5 bases; junction bases outside the gene matches: 10. Looked up from germline, CDR1 is LGHDT and CDR2 is YNNKEL (reference sequence). This CDR3 is 16 amino acids long. The CDR3, as DNA: TGTGCCAGCAGCCTCGACCTAGCGGTCCTAACCGGGGAGCTGTTTTTT. Encoded protein: CASSLDLAVLTGELFF.

This clonotype was detected ten times or more. The chain recombines TRBV10-3 with TRBJ1-6, with D unclear. The germline gives CDR1 ENHRY, CDR2 SYGVKD. The CDR3 loop spans 15 amino acids. V was cut by 2 bases and J by 5 bases, with 10 bases left in between. The CDR3 nucleotides are TGTGCCATCAGTGAGGACGGAACAAATAATTCACCCCTCCACTTT. It is translated as CAISEDGTNNSPLHF.